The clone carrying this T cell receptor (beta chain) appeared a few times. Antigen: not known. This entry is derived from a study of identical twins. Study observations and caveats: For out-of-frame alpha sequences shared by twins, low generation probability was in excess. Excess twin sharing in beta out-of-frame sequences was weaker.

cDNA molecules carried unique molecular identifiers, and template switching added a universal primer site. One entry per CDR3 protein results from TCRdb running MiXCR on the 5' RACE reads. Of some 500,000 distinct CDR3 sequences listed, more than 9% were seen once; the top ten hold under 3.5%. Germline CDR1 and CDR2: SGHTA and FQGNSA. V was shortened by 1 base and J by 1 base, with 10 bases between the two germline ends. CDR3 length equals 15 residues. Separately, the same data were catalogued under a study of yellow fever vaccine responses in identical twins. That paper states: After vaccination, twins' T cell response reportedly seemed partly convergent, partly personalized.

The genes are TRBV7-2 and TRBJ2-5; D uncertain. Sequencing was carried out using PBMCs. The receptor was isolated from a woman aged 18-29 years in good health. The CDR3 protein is CASSLVRQSQETQYF. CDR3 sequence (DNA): TGTGCCAGCAGCTTAGTTAGGCAGAGCCAAGAGACCCAGTACTTC. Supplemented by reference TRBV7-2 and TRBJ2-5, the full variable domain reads GAGVSQSPSNKVTEKGKDVELRCDPISGHTALYWYRQSLGQGLEFLIYFQGNSAPDKSGLPSDRFSAERTGGSVSTLTIQRTQQEDSAVYLCASSLVRQSQETQYFGPGTRLLVL.